This T cell receptor (beta chain) was retrieved from a study of monozygotic twins with inflammatory bowel disease. Through template switching, UMIs that included a 6-nucleotide sample barcode were added. Using TCRalpha and TCRbeta cDNA, the researchers carried out two nested PCRs that lasted 16 and 9 cycles. TCRdb re-called the 5' RACE reads and gives one entry per CDR3 protein, without DNA. This repertoire comprises approximately 330,000 distinct CDR3 sequences; its ten largest clones make up around 2%. For this clonotype: What it binds is unknown.

Germline CDR1 and CDR2: MNHEY and SMNVEV (reference sequence). The CDR3 has 13 residues. Study outcomes and limitations: No single strong signal or clonotype associated with IBD was supported. Relative clonotype sharing with others was diminished in IBD patients versus healthy twins, particularly with disease activity.

The sequenced material came from blood. This chain joins TRBV27 and TRBJ2-7; the D call of TRBD2 rests on TCRdb alone, since no DNA is present to check it. The sequence was obtained from a human donor with ulcerative colitis or Crohn's disease, or a healthy co-twin of an affected twin (not recorded which). This chain's CDR3 is CASSLGPIGEQYF.